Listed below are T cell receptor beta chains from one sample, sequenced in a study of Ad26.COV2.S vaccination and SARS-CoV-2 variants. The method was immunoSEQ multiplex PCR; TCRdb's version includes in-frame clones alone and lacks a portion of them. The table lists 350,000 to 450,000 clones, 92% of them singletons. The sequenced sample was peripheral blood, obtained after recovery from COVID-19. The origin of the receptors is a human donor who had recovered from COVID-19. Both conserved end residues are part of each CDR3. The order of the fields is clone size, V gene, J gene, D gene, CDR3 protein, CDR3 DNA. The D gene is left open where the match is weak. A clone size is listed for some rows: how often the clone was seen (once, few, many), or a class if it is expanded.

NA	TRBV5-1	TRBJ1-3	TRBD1	CASSLGFRTGGNTIYF	TGCGCCAGCAGCTTGGGATTCCGGACAGGGGGAAACACCATATATTTT
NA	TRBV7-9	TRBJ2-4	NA	CASSSGNPRNIQYF	TGTGCCAGCAGCTCCGGGAACCCAAGGAACATTCAGTACTTC
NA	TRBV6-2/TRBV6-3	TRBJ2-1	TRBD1	CASSYHRGRNEQFF	TGTGCCAGCAGTTATCACAGGGGGAGGAATGAGCAGTTCTTC
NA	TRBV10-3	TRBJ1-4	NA	CAISESRGEKLFF	TGTGCCATCAGTGAGTCCCGGGGGGAAAAACTGTTTTTT
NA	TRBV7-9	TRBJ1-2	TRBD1	CASSPGTGISYGYTF	TGTGCCAGCAGCCCCGGGACAGGCATTTCCTATGGCTACACCTTC
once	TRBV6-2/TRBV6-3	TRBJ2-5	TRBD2	CASSPIGSGGYEETQYF	TGTGCCAGCAGCCCTATCGGAAGCGGGGGGTACGAAGAGACCCAGTACTTC
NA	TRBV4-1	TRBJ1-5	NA	CASSQALQGPNQPQHF	TGCGCCAGCAGCCAAGCCCTCCAGGGGCCCAATCAGCCCCAGCATTTT
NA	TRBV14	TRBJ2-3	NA	CASSQDPLAGNTDTQYF	TGTGCCAGCAGCCAAGATCCCCTCGCGGGGAACACAGATACGCAGTATTTT
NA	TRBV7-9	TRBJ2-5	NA	CASSLKETQYF	TGTGCCAGCAGCCTCAAAGAGACCCAGTACTTC
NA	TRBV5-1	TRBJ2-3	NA	CASIPGAGRHTDTQYF	TGCGCCAGCATCCCCGGGGCGGGGCGCCACACAGATACGCAGTATTTT
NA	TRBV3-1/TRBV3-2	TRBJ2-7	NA	CASSQLDGYEQYF	TGTGCCAGCAGCCAATTAGACGGTTACGAGCAGTACTTC
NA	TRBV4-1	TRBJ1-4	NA	CASSQDPTGLSTEKLFF	TGCGCCAGCAGCCAAGATCCAACGGGGCTTTCGACAGAAAAACTGTTTTTT
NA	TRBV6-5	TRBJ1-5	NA	CASSYGRGANQPQHF	TGTGCCAGCAGTTACGGCAGGGGAGCAAATCAGCCCCAGCATTTT
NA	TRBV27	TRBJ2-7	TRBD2	CASSSLADYEQYF	TGTGCCAGCAGCTCACTAGCGGACTACGAGCAGTACTTC
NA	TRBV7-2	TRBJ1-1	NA	CASSLEFWNTEAFF	TGTGCCAGCAGCTTAGAGTTCTGGAACACTGAAGCTTTCTTT
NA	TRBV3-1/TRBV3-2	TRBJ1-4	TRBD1	CASSPTGTGEKLFF	TGTGCCAGCAGCCCGACAGGGACCGGCGAAAAACTGTTTTTT
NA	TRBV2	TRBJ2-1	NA	CASSGNGEQFF	TGTGCCAGCAGTGGGAACGGTGAGCAGTTCTTC
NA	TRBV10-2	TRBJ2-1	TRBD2	CASSEPPGTSGLEQFF	TGCGCCAGCAGTGAGCCCCCCGGGACTAGCGGGCTAGAGCAGTTCTTC
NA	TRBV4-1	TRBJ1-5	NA	CASSQKGTSNQPQHF	TGCGCCAGCAGCCAAAAGGGCACTAGCAATCAGCCCCAGCATTTT